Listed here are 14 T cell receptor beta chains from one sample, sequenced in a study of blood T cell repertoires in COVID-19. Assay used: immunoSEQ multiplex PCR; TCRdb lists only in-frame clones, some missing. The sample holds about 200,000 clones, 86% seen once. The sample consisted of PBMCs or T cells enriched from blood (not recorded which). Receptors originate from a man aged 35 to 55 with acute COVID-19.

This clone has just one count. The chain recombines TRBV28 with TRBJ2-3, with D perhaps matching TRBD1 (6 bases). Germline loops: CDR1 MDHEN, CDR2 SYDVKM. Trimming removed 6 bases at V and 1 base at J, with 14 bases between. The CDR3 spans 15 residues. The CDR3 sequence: CASRKWGPGTDTQYF. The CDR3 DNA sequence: TGTGCCAGCAGAAAATGGGGGCCGGGCACAGATACGCAGTATTTT.

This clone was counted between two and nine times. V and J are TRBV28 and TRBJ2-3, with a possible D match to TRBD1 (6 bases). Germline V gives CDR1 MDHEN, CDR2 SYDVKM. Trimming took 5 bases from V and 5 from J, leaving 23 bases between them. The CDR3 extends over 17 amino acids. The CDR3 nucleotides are TGTGCCAGCAGTGCGCGCCGCGGCGGCAGGGGTGTAGATACGCAGTATTTT. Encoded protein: CASSARRGGRGVDTQYF.

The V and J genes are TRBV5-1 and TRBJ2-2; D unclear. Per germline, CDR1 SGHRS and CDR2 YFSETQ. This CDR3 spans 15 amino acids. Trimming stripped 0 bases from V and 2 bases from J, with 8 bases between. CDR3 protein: CASSLDPGNTGELFF. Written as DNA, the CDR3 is TGCGCCAGCAGCTTGGACCCAGGTAACACCGGGGAGCTGTTTTTT.

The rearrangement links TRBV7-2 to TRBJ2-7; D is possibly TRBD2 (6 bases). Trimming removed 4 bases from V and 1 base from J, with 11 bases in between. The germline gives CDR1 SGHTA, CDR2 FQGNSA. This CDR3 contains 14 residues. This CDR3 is CASSSFSGSYEQYF. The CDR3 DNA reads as TGTGCCAGCAGCTCTTTCAGCGGGTCCTACGAGCAGTACTTC.

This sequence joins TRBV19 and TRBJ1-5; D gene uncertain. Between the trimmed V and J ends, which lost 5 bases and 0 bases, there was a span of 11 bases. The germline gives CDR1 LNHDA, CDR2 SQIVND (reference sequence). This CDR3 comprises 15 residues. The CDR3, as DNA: TGTGCCAGTAGTCCCACCCGAGTTAGCAATCAGCCCCAGCATTTT. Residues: CASSPTRVSNQPQHF.

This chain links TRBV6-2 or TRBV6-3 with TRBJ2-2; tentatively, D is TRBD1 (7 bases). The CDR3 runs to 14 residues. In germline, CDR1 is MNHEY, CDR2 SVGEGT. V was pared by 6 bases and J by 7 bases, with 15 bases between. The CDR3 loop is CASSGQGGVGELFF. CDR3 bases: TGTGCCAGCAGCGGCCAGGGGGGAGTCGGGGAGCTGTTTTTT.

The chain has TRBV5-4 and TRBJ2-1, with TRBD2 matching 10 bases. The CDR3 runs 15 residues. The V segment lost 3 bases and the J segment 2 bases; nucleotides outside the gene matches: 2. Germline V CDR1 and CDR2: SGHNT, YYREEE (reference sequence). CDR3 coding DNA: TGTGCCAGCAGCTCCCTAGCGGGGGCCTACAATGAGCAGTTCTTC. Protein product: CASSSLAGAYNEQFF.

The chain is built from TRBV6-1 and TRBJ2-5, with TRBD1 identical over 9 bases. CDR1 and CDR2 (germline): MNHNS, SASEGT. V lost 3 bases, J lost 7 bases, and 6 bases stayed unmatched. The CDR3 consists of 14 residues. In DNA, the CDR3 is TGTGCCAGCAGTGATGGGACAGGGTGGGGGACCCAGTACTTC. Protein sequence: CASSDGTGWGTQYF.

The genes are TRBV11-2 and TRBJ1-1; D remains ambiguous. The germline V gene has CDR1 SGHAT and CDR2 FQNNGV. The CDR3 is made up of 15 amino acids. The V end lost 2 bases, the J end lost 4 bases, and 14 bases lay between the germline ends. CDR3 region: CASSLRGLGSTEAFF. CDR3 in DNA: TGTGCCAGCAGCTTACGGGGTCTCGGAAGCACTGAAGCTTTCTTT.

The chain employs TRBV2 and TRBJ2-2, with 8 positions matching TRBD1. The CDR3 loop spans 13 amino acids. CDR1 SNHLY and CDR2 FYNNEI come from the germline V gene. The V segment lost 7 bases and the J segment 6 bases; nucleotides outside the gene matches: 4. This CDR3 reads CASTKTGAGELFF. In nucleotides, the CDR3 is TGTGCCAGCACTAAGACAGGGGCCGGGGAGCTGTTTTTT.

CDR3 in DNA: TGTGCCAGCAGTTTCTCGGGCAATCAGCCCCAGCATTTT. It encodes CASSFSGNQPQHF. The V and J genes are TRBV28 and TRBJ1-5; D not resolved. Germline-derived CDR1 and CDR2 are MDHEN and SYDVKM. Trimming stripped 3 bases from V and 2 bases from J, with 5 bases between. The CDR3 sequence is 13 residues long. Looking up the rest from reference TRBV28 and TRBJ1-5 gives the full variable domain: DVKVTQSSRYLVKRTGEKVFLECVQDMDHENMFWYRQDPGLGLRLIYFSYDVKMKEKGDIPEGYSVSREKKERFSLILESASTNQTSMYLCASSFSGNQPQHFGDGTRLSIL.

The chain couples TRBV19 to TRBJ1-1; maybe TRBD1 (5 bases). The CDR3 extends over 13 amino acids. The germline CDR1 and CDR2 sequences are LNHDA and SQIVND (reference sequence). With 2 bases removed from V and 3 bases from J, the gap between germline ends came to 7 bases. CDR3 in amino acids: CASSITRDTEAFF. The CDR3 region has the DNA TGTGCCAGTAGTATAACCAGGGACACTGAAGCTTTCTTT.

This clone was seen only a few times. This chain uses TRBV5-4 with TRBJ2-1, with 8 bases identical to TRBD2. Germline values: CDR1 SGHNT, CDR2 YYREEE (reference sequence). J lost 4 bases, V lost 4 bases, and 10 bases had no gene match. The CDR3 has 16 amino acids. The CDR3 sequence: CASSPKGAGVYNEQFF. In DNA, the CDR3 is TGTGCCAGCAGCCCCAAGGGAGCGGGGGTTTACAATGAGCAGTTCTTC.

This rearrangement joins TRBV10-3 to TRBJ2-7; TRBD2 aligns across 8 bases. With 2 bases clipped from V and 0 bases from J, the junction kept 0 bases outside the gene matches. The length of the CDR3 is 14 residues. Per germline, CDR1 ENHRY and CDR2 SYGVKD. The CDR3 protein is CAISESGSSYEQYF. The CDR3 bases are TGTGCCATCAGTGAGAGCGGGAGCTCCTACGAGCAGTACTTC.